This TCR beta chain originates from a study of cytomegalovirus exposure and HLA in healthy donors. Germline CDR1 is MNHNS and CDR2 is SASEGT. Trimming cost V 7 bases and J 7 bases, with 16 bases left between them. The CDR3 loop spans 13 amino acids. Whole-study findings and limits: Investigators reported 150 to 200 TCR beta chains as tied to cytomegalovirus.

This clone has only one observation. The antigen remains undetermined. 60 Vbeta and 13 Jbeta primers were used in PCR. Assay used: immunoSEQ multiplex PCR; TCRdb lists only in-frame clones, some missing. The sample holds approximately 140,000 clones, around four fifths seen once. V is TRBV6-1 and J is TRBJ2-5; the D gene is possibly TRBD1 (5 bases). Sequencing was performed on PBMCs. The source of this sequence is a woman in her thirties or forties in good health and CMV-seropositive. The CDR3: CASTLLQEGTQYF. The CDR3 region has the DNA TGTGCCAGCACTCTCCTACAGGAAGGGACCCAGTACTTC.